What follows is one T cell receptor (beta chain) and its context. Its specificity is not known. This entry is derived from a study of cytomegalovirus exposure and HLA in healthy donors. Whole-study context: Around 89 million unique TCRs from HLA-typed donors made up an early data release. Membership in the Caucasian-associated ancestry cluster was found for about four fifths of 350 to 450 genotyped donors. Study conclusions and caveats: Highest at DRB1 and lowest at HLA-C, TCR association rates differed among HLA loci in a later analysis. Later analysis showed most CMV-associated TCR beta chains appearing HLA-restricted.

The PCR was carried out with 60 Vbeta primers and 13 Jbeta primers. Only in-frame clones appear in the TCRdb table, and some are missing; sequencing was by immunoSEQ multiplex PCR. The table lists about 110,000 clones, 55% to 75% of them singletons. The sequencing sample was made of PBMCs. The sequence was obtained from a woman aged 70-85 years in good health and CMV-seropositive.

The DNA for the CDR3 is TGCAGCGTGCTACCTCAGGGTAGTGAGCAGTTCTTC. The encoded protein is CSVLPQGSEQFF. This chain links TRBV29-1 with TRBJ2-1, with a weak D call TRBD1 (5 bases). Germline lookup yields CDR1 SQVTM and CDR2 ANQGSEA. Trimming took 6 bases from V and 9 from J, leaving 15 bases between them. The CDR3 loop spans 12 amino acids.